A selection of T cell receptor beta chains follows, all from one sample in a study of naive and memory T cell subsets. TCRdb passed the UMI-ligation and nested PCR reads through MiXCR, listing each CDR3 protein once. The table shows approximately 89,000 distinct CDR3 sequences, with more than 6.5% occurring only once. The sequencing sample was made of central memory CD4+ T cells from blood. These receptor sequences come from a human donor in good health. Each CDR3 is given with its conserved first and last residue. Each record gives: CDR3 length, clone size, D gene, V gene, J gene, CDR3 DNA, CDR3 protein. A D gene is named only where the DNA matches it firmly. Part of the rows lack a size; the others show once, few, many or a class for expanded clones.

length: 14; size: many; D: NA; V: TRBV6-6; J: TRBJ1-5; DNA: TGTGCCAGCGCCGATCGGCAGGTCAATCAGCCCCAGCATTTT; CDR3: CASADRQVNQPQHF
length: 13; size: NA; D: NA; V: TRBV20-1; J: TRBJ2-1; DNA: TGCAGTGAAGGAGGTCTACAATCGGGTGAGCAGTTCTTC; CDR3: CSEGGLQSGEQFF
length: 14; size: many; D: TRBD2; V: TRBV24-1; J: TRBJ2-7; DNA: TGTGCCACCAGTGCTACTAGCGGCTCCTACGAGCAGTACTTC; CDR3: CATSATSGSYEQYF
length: 16; size: many; D: NA; V: TRBV2; J: TRBJ1-6; DNA: TGTGCCAGCAGTGGGGATAGTGCGGCGGCGGGTTCACCCCTCCACTTT; CDR3: CASSGDSAAAGSPLHF
length: 14; size: NA; D: TRBD1; V: TRBV10-3; J: TRBJ1-6; DNA: TGTGCCATCAGTCGGGACAGCGATAATTCACCCCTCCACTTT; CDR3: CAISRDSDNSPLHF
length: 14; size: NA; D: NA; V: TRBV28; J: TRBJ1-1; DNA: TGTGCCAGCAGTTTACACAGAATGAACACTGAAGCTTTCTTT; CDR3: CASSLHRMNTEAFF
length: 13; size: NA; D: NA; V: TRBV7-9; J: TRBJ1-6; DNA: TGTGCCAGCAGCTTATTTGGGGAGGAGCCCCTCCACTTT; CDR3: CASSLFGEEPLHF
length: 14; size: many; D: NA; V: TRBV7-2; J: TRBJ1-1; DNA: TGTGCCAGCAGCCTTTTTGAGGGTGGCACTGAAGCTTTCTTT; CDR3: CASSLFEGGTEAFF
length: 15; size: many; D: NA; V: TRBV18; J: TRBJ1-1; DNA: TGTGCCAGCTCAGCCTCCGACAGCTTTCGGGATCAAGCTTTCTTT; CDR3: CASSASDSFRDQAFF
length: 18; size: many; D: TRBD2; V: TRBV7-2; J: TRBJ2-3; DNA: TGTGCCAGCAGTGGGGGACTAGCGGGGGGGTTAAGCACAGATACGCAGTATTTT; CDR3: CASSGGLAGGLSTDTQYF
length: 14; size: many; D: NA; V: TRBV5-1; J: TRBJ1-1; DNA: TGCGCCAGCAGCCCCCCCACGTCCCGGTATGAAGCTTTCTTT; CDR3: CASSPPTSRYEAFF
length: 15; size: few; D: NA; V: TRBV12-3/TRBV12-4; J: TRBJ2-7; DNA: TGTGCCAGCAGTTTCGCAGCGGGCTGGGGCTACGAGCAGTACTTC; CDR3: CASSFAAGWGYEQYF
length: 16; size: few; D: TRBD1; V: TRBV12-3/TRBV12-4; J: TRBJ1-2; DNA: TGTGCCAGCAGCGGACAGGGGGCGCGAGGGAACTATGGCTACACCTTC; CDR3: CASSGQGARGNYGYTF
length: 13; size: many; D: TRBD1; V: TRBV18; J: TRBJ2-7; DNA: TGTGCCAGCTCACCGGGACAGGTATACGAGCAGTACTTC; CDR3: CASSPGQVYEQYF
length: 16; size: NA; D: TRBD1; V: TRBV12-3/TRBV12-4; J: TRBJ2-5; DNA: TGTGCCAGCACCTCCGGGACAGTCAATACTCAAGAGACCCAGTACTTC; CDR3: CASTSGTVNTQETQYF
length: 13; size: many; D: TRBD1; V: TRBV29-1; J: TRBJ2-3; DNA: TGCAGCGGTAGACAGGGGGGCACAGATACGCAGTATTTT; CDR3: CSGRQGGTDTQYF
length: 13; size: many; D: NA; V: TRBV7-9; J: TRBJ2-5; DNA: TGTGCCAGCAGCCGGCAAGACGGAGGGACCCAGTACTTC; CDR3: CASSRQDGGTQYF
length: 15; size: many; D: NA; V: TRBV7-2; J: TRBJ1-1; DNA: TGTGCCAGCAGCGCCCGAGACGTATCGAACACTGAAGCTTTCTTT; CDR3: CASSARDVSNTEAFF
length: 11; size: many; D: NA; V: TRBV6-2/TRBV6-3; J: TRBJ2-5; DNA: TGTGCCAGCAGATCTACTAGTCTACCGTACTTC; CDR3: CASRSTSLPYF
length: 13; size: NA; D: TRBD1; V: TRBV12-3/TRBV12-4; J: TRBJ2-5; DNA: TGTGCCAGCAGCGGGCCAGGGGGAGAGACCCAGTACTTC; CDR3: CASSGPGGETQYF
length: 15; size: NA; D: NA; V: TRBV6-1; J: TRBJ2-7; DNA: TGTGCCAGCAGGGCAGAGATGGGTAGCTCCTACGAGCAGTACTTC; CDR3: CASRAEMGSSYEQYF
length: 16; size: many; D: NA; V: TRBV19; J: TRBJ1-2; DNA: TGTGCCAGTAGTAATCTCGGAGGGAGTGCAAACTATGGCTACACCTTC; CDR3: CASSNLGGSANYGYTF
length: 15; size: many; D: NA; V: TRBV20-1; J: TRBJ1-5; DNA: TGCAGTGCTAGAAACAGCCGAAGGAGCAATCAGCCCCAGCATTTT; CDR3: CSARNSRRSNQPQHF
length: 13; size: many; D: NA; V: TRBV5-4; J: TRBJ2-3; DNA: TGTGCCAGCAGCCGATCTAGCACAGATACGCAGTATTTT; CDR3: CASSRSSTDTQYF
length: 12; size: many; D: NA; V: TRBV7-9; J: TRBJ1-6; DNA: TGTGCCAGCAGCAGACAGGTTTCACCCCTCCACTTT; CDR3: CASSRQVSPLHF
length: 15; size: many; D: TRBD1; V: TRBV4-3; J: TRBJ1-4; DNA: TGCGCCAGCAGCCAAGCCGACAGGGGGAATGAAAAACTGTTTTTT; CDR3: CASSQADRGNEKLFF
length: 12; size: NA; D: TRBD2; V: TRBV12-3/TRBV12-4; J: TRBJ2-1; DNA: TGTGCCAGCAGTTCCCAAGCGGGAGGGCAGTTCTTC; CDR3: CASSSQAGGQFF
length: 20; size: NA; D: NA; V: TRBV7-2; J: TRBJ2-6; DNA: TGTGCCAGCAGCTCCCGAACCAAAACGACAGGCCTGTCTGGGGCCAACGTCCTGACTTTC; CDR3: CASSSRTKTTGLSGANVLTF
length: 14; size: few; D: NA; V: TRBV12-3/TRBV12-4; J: TRBJ2-6; DNA: TGTGCCAGCGTCTTGTTTTCTGGGGCCAACGTCCTGACTTTC; CDR3: CASVLFSGANVLTF
length: 13; size: many; D: TRBD1; V: TRBV7-2; J: TRBJ1-5; DNA: TGTGCCAGCAGCAGGGACAGGAATCAGCCCCAGCATTTT; CDR3: CASSRDRNQPQHF
length: 15; size: NA; D: NA; V: TRBV4-2; J: TRBJ2-1; DNA: TGTGCCAGCAGCCAAGTTATCGAGCCTTACAATGAGCAGTTCTTC; CDR3: CASSQVIEPYNEQFF
length: 15; size: NA; D: NA; V: TRBV7-9; J: TRBJ2-7; DNA: TGTGCCAGCAGCTTTGGACAGATCGTACCCTACGAGCAGTACTTC; CDR3: CASSFGQIVPYEQYF
length: 15; size: many; D: NA; V: TRBV30; J: TRBJ2-7; DNA: TGTGCCCGGCCGTTGGGCCTCTTGGGCTCCTACGAGCAGTACTTC; CDR3: CARPLGLLGSYEQYF
length: 13; size: many; D: TRBD2; V: TRBV14; J: TRBJ2-1; DNA: TGTGCCAGCCGCGGGACTACTGGGAATGAGCAGTTCTTC; CDR3: CASRGTTGNEQFF
length: 14; size: many; D: NA; V: TRBV5-5; J: TRBJ1-1; DNA: TGTGCCAGCAGCCCGGGCCATTGGGACACTGAAGCTTTCTTT; CDR3: CASSPGHWDTEAFF
length: 13; size: few; D: NA; V: TRBV29-1; J: TRBJ2-5; DNA: TGCAGCGTTGAAACGAGCGGACAAGAGACCCAGTACTTC; CDR3: CSVETSGQETQYF
length: 16; size: NA; D: NA; V: TRBV20-1; J: TRBJ1-2; DNA: TGCAGTGCTAGGGAGGGTGAAGGTTCGGTTTCCCGCGGCTACACCTTC; CDR3: CSAREGEGSVSRGYTF
length: 17; size: NA; D: NA; V: TRBV4-3; J: TRBJ2-2; DNA: TGCGCCAGCAGCCAAGAATACGGCCAAACGAACACCGGGGAGCTGTTTTTT; CDR3: CASSQEYGQTNTGELFF
length: 16; size: many; D: NA; V: TRBV6-2/TRBV6-3; J: TRBJ2-3; DNA: TGTGCCAGCAGTTACGTGGACGGCGAAAGCACAGATACGCAGTATTTT; CDR3: CASSYVDGESTDTQYF
length: 15; size: many; D: NA; V: TRBV14; J: TRBJ1-2; DNA: TGTGCCAGCAGCCAAGGGACCGATACACGTTATGGCTACACCTTC; CDR3: CASSQGTDTRYGYTF
length: 16; size: many; D: TRBD2; V: TRBV10-3; J: TRBJ2-1; DNA: TGTGCCATCAGTGACACTAGCGCGCGGACGGGGGATGAGCAGTTCTTC; CDR3: CAISDTSARTGDEQFF
length: 16; size: NA; D: NA; V: TRBV28; J: TRBJ2-7; DNA: TGTGCCAGCAGTCCCTCGGGCCCCTCCAGATCCTACGAGCAGTACTTC; CDR3: CASSPSGPSRSYEQYF
length: 14; size: many; D: NA; V: TRBV20-1; J: TRBJ2-7; DNA: TGCAGTGCTAGTCCCGCCAGGAGTCTCTACGAGCAGTACTTC; CDR3: CSASPARSLYEQYF
length: 14; size: few; D: NA; V: TRBV2; J: TRBJ1-4; DNA: TGTGCCAGCAGCCTGACAGCCTTTAATGAAAAACTGTTTTTT; CDR3: CASSLTAFNEKLFF
length: 14; size: few; D: TRBD2; V: TRBV20-1; J: TRBJ2-3; DNA: TGCAGTGCTATCACTAGCGGGAGAACAGATACGCAGTATTTT; CDR3: CSAITSGRTDTQYF
length: 13; size: few; D: NA; V: TRBV7-2; J: TRBJ2-3; DNA: TGTGCCAGCAGCTTGGCGGAAAGGGATACGCAGTATTTT; CDR3: CASSLAERDTQYF
length: 12; size: many; D: TRBD1; V: TRBV2; J: TRBJ1-2; DNA: TGTGCCAGCAGGCAGGGGGACTATGGCTACACCTTC; CDR3: CASRQGDYGYTF
length: 13; size: few; D: NA; V: TRBV29-1; J: TRBJ1-2; DNA: TGCAGCGTTGAAGTCGGCTATTCACCTGGCTACACCTTC; CDR3: CSVEVGYSPGYTF
length: 16; size: many; D: TRBD2; V: TRBV12-3/TRBV12-4; J: TRBJ2-1; DNA: TGTGCCAGCAGTCCCCTTGGGAGCGGGGGGTTCGATGAGCAGTTCTTC; CDR3: CASSPLGSGGFDEQFF
length: 15; size: few; D: TRBD1; V: TRBV12-3/TRBV12-4; J: TRBJ1-6; DNA: TGTGCCAGCAGTCCTACGGACAGGCCGAATTCACCCCTCCACTTT; CDR3: CASSPTDRPNSPLHF